The present T cell receptor beta chain was sequenced within a study of blood T cell repertoires in COVID-19. V lost 5 bases to trimming and J lost 7 bases, with 6 bases between them. CDR3 size: 12 residues. The authors' processing: Amplifying reference gene primers gave estimates of nucleated cell counts. The method was immunoSEQ multiplex PCR; TCRdb's version includes in-frame clones alone and lacks a portion of them. V and J calls and clone size are given by that table; D and trimming were obtained from the DNA. The top ten clones hold around 7% of a sample with about 87,000 clones, more than 70% of them seen once. This clone is a singleton in its sample.

Sequencing was done on a sample of peripheral blood. This clonotype was obtained from a human donor with acute or convalescent COVID-19. The donor label of this sample is uncertain. The chain combines TRBV12-3 or TRBV12-4 with TRBJ1-6, with D hard to call. The CDR3 spells CASSPTNSPLHF. CDR3 DNA: TGTGCCAGCAGTCCCACAAATTCACCCCTCCACTTT.